The 4 T cell receptor beta chains listed next were all sequenced from one sample in a study of blood T cell repertoires in COVID-19. Assay: immunoSEQ multiplex PCR; the TCRdb copy retains only in-frame clones and omits some. The sample includes just under 350,000 clones, about 86% of them seen just once. The sample comprised peripheral blood. These receptors all come from a young man with active or convalescent COVID-19.

V is TRBV11-3 and J is TRBJ2-1; 13 nucleotides line up with TRBD2. Trimming cost V 5 bases and J 0 bases; bases outside gene matches: 10. Germline CDR1 SGHNT, CDR2 YENEEA. This CDR3 spans 19 amino acids. CDR3 DNA: TGTGCCAGCAGCCCGCCGGAGACTAGCGGGGGGAGCTCCTACAATGAGCAGTTCTTC. It encodes CASSPPETSGGSSYNEQFF.

The V gene is TRBV19, the J gene TRBJ1-1; 7 nucleotides match TRBD1. The germline V gene encodes CDR1 LNHDA and CDR2 SQIVND (reference sequence). The V gene end was trimmed by 10 bases and the J gene end by 0 bases; junction bases not matched to a gene: 5. The length of the CDR3 is 13 residues. The CDR3 protein is CATSRGVNTEAFF. In DNA, the CDR3 is TGTGCCACCTCCAGGGGGGTGAACACTGAAGCTTTCTTT.

The V gene is TRBV6-5, the J gene TRBJ1-1; D is uncertain. The CDR3 has 16 residues. Germline lookup yields CDR1 MNHEY and CDR2 SVGAGI. Trimming pared 2 bases from V and 2 bases from J, leaving 15 bases between. CDR3 coding DNA: TGTGCCAGCAGTTACGTAATGCTAGACCTTAACACTGAAGCTTTCTTT. As protein: CASSYVMLDLNTEAFF.

The chain recombines TRBV24-1 with TRBJ1-1; a possible D gene is TRBD1 (6 bases). Germline V CDR1 and CDR2: KGHDR, SFDVKD. The V gene lost 1 base and the J gene lost 10 bases, with 12 bases spanning the gap. The CDR3 totals 13 residues. CDR3 nucleotide sequence: TGTGCCACCAGTGATTTAAGTACAGGGACAGCTTTCTTT. Protein: CATSDLSTGTAFF.